This T cell receptor beta chain is from a study of regulatory T cells in long-lasting Graves disease. Findings and limits, study-wide: TRBV28, TRBJ1-2 and TRBJ2-5 were segments that persistent disease favored. Newly diagnosed patients shared about 950 public clonotypes; persistent patients shared 2,500 to 3,000.

CDR3 length: 17 amino acids. Germline CDR1 is LGHDT and CDR2 is YNNKEL (reference sequence). Trimming left V 1 base short and J 7 bases short, with 19 bases between. A note on this clonotype: Its antigen is not identified.

Time point in this sample: persistent/refractory GD, antithyroid drugs over 5 years with positive TRAb. PBMC-extracted RNA yielded the TCR library. CDR3 regions were amplified by Arm-PCR using iRepertoire HTBI primers to build TCR beta libraries. Authors' methods: 62 TRBV and 13 to 15 TRBJ segments were identified across samples. TCRdb analysed the multiplex PCR reads with MiXCR anew, one entry per CDR3 protein. In this record, the V and J calls reflect TCRdb's handling and not the investigators' own analysis. The profile covers roughly 700,000 distinct CDR3 sequences, with about 30% appearing a single time and roughly 46% taken by the ten largest.

The sequence was collected from a female donor with Graves disease. The input for sequencing was peripheral blood mononuclear cells (PBMCs), taken when the disease was refractory, from a patient treated with antithyroid drugs. V usage is TRBV3-1 and J usage is TRBJ1-4; D might be TRBD1 (6 bases). The CDR3 sequence: CASSQVAPGTRGEKLFF. For the CDR3, the DNA is TGTGCCAGCAGCCAAGTGGCCCCAGGGACAAGGGGTGAAAAACTGTTTTTT. Filled out from reference TRBV3-1 and TRBJ1-4, the complete variable domain reads DTAVSQTPKYLVTQMGNDKSIKCEQNLGHDTMYWYKQDSKKFLKIMFSYNNKELIINETVPNRFSPKSPDKAHLNLHINSLELGDSAVYFCASSQVAPGTRGEKLFFGSGTQLSVL.